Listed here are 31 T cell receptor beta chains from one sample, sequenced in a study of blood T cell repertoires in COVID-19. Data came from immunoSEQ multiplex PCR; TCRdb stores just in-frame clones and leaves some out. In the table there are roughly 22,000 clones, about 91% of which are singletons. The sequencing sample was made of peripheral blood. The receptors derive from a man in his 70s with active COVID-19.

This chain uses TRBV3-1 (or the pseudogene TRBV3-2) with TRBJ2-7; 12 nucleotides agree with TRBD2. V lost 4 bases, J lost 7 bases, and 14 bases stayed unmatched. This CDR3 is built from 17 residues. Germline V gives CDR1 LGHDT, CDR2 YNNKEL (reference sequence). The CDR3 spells CASSPNLLAGGLEEQYF. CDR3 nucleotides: TGTGCCAGCAGCCCCAACTTACTAGCGGGGGGACTGGAGGAGCAGTACTTC.

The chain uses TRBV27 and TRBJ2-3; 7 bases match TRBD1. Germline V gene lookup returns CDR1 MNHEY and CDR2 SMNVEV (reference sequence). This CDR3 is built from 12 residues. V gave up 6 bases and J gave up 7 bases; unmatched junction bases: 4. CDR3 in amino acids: CASSDRANTQYF. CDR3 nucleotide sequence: TGTGCCAGCAGCGACAGGGCAAATACGCAGTATTTT.

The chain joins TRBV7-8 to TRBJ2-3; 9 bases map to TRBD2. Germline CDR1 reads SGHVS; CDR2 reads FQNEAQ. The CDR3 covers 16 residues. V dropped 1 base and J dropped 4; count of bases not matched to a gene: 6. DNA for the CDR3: TGTGCCAGCAGCTTAGTTGGCGGGGGGGCGGCAGATACGCAGTATTTT. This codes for CASSLVGGGAADTQYF.

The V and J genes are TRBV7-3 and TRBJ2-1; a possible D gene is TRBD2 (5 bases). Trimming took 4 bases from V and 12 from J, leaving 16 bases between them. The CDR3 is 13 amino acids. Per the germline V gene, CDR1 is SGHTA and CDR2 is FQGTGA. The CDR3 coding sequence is TGTGCCAGCAGCTATAACGACTTCGCGGGGCAGTTCTTC. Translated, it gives CASSYNDFAGQFF.

This CDR3 reads CASSPNPFGGGLQETQYF. Here the CDR3 DNA reads TGTGCCAGCTCACCCAACCCGTTCGGGGGGGGATTACAAGAGACCCAGTACTTC. The chain carries TRBV18 and TRBJ2-5; TRBD2 agrees at 8 bases. V was pared by 3 bases and J by 2 bases, with 14 bases of the junction left unmatched. The CDR3 consists of 18 residues. The germline V gene has CDR1 KGHSH and CDR2 LQKENI.

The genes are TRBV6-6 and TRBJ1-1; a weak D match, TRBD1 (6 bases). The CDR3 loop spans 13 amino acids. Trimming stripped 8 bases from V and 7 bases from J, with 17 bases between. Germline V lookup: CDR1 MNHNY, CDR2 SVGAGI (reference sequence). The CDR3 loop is CASGGGASNEAFF. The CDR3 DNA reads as TGTGCCAGCGGAGGGGGGGCCAGCAATGAAGCTTTCTTT.

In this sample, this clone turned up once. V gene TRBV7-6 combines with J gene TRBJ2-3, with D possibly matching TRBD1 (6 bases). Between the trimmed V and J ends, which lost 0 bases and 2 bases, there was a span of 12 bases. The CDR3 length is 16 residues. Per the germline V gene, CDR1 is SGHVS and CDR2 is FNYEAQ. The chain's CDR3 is CASSLAGAGPTDTQYF. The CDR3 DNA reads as TGTGCCAGCAGCTTAGCGGGGGCAGGACCCACAGATACGCAGTATTTT. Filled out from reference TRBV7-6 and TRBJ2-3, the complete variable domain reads GAGVSQSPRYKVTKRGQDVALRCDPISGHVSLYWYRQALGQGPEFLTYFNYEAQQDKSGLPNDRFSAERPEGSISTLTIQRTEQRDSAMYRCASSLAGAGPTDTQYFGPGTRLTVL.

CDR3 amino acids: CASSYSGQGGGQPQHF. CDR3 bases: TGTGCCAGCAGTTACTCCGGACAGGGGGGAGGTCAGCCCCAGCATTTT. The chain uses TRBV6-2 or TRBV6-3 and TRBJ1-5, with TRBD1 matching over 10 bases. Germline V CDR1 and CDR2: MNHEY, SVGEGT. Trimming cost V 0 bases and J 6 bases; bases outside gene matches: 5. The length of the CDR3 is 16 residues.

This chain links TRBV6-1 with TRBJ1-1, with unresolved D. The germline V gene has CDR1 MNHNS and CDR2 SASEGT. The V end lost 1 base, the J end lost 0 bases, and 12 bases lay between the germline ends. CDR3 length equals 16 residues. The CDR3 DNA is TGTGCCAGCAGTGAAGTATGGCAGATAATGAACACTGAAGCTTTCTTT. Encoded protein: CASSEVWQIMNTEAFF.

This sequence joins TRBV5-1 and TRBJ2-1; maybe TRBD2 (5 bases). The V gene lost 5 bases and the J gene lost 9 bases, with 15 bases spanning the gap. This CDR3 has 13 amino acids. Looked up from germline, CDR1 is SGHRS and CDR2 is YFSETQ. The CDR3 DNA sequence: TGCGCCAGCAGTCGGGTCGGGGTATCTGAGCAGTTCTTC. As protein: CASSRVGVSEQFF.

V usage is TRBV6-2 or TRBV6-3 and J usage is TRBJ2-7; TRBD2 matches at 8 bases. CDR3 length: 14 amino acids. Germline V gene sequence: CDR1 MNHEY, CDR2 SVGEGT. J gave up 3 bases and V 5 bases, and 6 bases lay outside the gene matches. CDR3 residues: CASSQHRGGYEQYF. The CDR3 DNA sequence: TGTGCCAGCAGTCAACACCGGGGGGGCTACGAGCAGTACTTC.

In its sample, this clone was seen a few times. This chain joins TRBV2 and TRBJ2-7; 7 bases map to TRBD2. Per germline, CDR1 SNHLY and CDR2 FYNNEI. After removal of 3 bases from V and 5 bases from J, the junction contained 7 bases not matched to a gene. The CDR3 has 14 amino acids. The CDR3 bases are TGTGCCAGCAGTGAGAGGACTGGGAGGGACGAGCAGTACTTC. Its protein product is CASSERTGRDEQYF.

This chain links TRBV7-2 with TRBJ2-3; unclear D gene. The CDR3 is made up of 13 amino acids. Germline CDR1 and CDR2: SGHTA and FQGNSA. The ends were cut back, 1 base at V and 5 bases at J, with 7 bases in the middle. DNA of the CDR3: TGTGCCAGCAGCTTAGGTCGGAGAGATACGCAGTATTTT. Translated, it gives CASSLGRRDTQYF.

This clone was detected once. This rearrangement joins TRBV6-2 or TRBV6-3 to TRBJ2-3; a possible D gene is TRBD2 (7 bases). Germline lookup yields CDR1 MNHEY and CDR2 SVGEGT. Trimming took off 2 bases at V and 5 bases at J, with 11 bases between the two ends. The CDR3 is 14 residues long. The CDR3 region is CASSYRGGVDTQYF. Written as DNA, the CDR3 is TGTGCCAGCAGTTACAGAGGGGGGGTAGATACGCAGTATTTT.

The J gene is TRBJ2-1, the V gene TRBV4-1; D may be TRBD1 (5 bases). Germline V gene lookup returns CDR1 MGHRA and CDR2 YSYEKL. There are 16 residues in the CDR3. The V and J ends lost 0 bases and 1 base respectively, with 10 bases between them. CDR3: CASSQEWQGSYNEQFF. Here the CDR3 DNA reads TGCGCCAGCAGCCAAGAATGGCAGGGTTCCTACAATGAGCAGTTCTTC.

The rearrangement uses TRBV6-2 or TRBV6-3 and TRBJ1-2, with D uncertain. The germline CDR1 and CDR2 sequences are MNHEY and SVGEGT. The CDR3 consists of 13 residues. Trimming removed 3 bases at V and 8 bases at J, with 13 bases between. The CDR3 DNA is TGTGCCAGCAGTTATGAGGGTCGAGGCGGCTACACCTTC. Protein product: CASSYEGRGGYTF.

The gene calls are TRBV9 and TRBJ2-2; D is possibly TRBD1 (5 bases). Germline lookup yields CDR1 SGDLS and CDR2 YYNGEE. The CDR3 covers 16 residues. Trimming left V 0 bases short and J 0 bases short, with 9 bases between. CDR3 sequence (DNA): TGTGCCAGCAGCGTAGGGGGCTTCTCGAACACCGGGGAGCTGTTTTTT. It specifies CASSVGGFSNTGELFF.

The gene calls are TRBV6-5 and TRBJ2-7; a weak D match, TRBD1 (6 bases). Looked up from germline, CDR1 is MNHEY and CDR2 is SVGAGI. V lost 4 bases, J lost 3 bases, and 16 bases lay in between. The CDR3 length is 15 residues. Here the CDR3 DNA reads TGTGCCAGCAGTTCGCGGACAGCGGCGCTCTACGAGCAGTACTTC. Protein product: CASSSRTAALYEQYF.

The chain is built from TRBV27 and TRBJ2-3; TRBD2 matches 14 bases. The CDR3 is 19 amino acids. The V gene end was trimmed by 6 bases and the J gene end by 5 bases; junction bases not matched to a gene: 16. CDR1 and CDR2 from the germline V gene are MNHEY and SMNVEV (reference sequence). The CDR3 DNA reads TGTGCCAGCAGCCACGGCGTAAACGGACTAGCGGGGGGAGGAGATACGCAGTATTTT. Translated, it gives CASSHGVNGLAGGGDTQYF.

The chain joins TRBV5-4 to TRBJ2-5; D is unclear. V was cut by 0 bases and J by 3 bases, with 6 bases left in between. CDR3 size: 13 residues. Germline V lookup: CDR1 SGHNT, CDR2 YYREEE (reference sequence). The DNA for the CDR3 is TGTGCCAGCAGCTTGGTTACTGAAGAGACCCAGTACTTC. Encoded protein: CASSLVTEETQYF.

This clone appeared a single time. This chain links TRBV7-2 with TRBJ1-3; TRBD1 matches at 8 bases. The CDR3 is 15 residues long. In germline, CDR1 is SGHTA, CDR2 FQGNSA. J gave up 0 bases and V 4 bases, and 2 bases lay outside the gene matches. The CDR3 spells CASSWGTGSGNTIYF. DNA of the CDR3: TGTGCCAGCAGCTGGGGGACAGGCTCTGGAAACACCATATATTTT.

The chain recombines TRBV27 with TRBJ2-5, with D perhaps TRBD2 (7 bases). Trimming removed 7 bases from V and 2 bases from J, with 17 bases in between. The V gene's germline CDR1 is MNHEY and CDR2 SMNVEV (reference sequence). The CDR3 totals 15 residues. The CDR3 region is CASIEFGGPQETQYF. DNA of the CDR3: TGTGCCAGCATCGAATTCGGGGGGCCTCAAGAGACCCAGTACTTC.

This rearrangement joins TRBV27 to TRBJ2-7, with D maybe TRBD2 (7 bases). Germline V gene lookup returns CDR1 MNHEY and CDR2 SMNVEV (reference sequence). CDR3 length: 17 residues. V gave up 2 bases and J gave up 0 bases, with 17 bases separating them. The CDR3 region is CASSLRARGGSSYEQYF. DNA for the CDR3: TGTGCCAGCAGTTTACGGGCTAGGGGGGGGAGCTCCTACGAGCAGTACTTC.

CDR3 amino acids: CASSSGGEKLFF. In nucleotides, the CDR3 is TGTGCCAGCAGTTCTGGAGGTGAAAAACTGTTTTTT. This chain links TRBV6-6 with TRBJ1-4; D remains ambiguous. Per the germline V gene, CDR1 is MNHNY and CDR2 is SVGAGI (reference sequence). This CDR3 is built from 12 residues. Trimming took off 4 bases at V and 7 bases at J, with 7 bases between the two ends.

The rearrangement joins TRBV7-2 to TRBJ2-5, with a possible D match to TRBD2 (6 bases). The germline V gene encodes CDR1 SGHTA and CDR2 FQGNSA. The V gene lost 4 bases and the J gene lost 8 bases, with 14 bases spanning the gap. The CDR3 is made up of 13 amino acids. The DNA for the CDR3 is TGTGCCAGCAGCTCCAAACGCGGGAACACCCAGTACTTC. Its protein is CASSSKRGNTQYF. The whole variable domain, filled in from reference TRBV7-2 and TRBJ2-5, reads GAGVSQSPSNKVTEKGKDVELRCDPISGHTALYWYRQSLGQGLEFLIYFQGNSAPDKSGLPSDRFSAERTGGSVSTLTIQRTQQEDSAVYLCASSSKRGNTQYFGPGTRLLVL.

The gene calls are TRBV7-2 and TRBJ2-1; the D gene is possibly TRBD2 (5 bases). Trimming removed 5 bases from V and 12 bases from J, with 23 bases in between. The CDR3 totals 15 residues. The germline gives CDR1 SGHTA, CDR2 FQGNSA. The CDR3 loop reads CASSVSGGPVKSQFF. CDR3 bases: TGTGCCAGCAGCGTGTCGGGCGGGCCCGTAAAGTCGCAGTTCTTC.

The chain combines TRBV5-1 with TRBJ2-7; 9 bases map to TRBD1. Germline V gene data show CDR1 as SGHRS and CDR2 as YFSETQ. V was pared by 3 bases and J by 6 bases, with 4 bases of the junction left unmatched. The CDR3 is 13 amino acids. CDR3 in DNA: TGCGCCAGCAGCTCTACAGGGGGCGGCGAGCAGTACTTC. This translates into CASSSTGGGEQYF.

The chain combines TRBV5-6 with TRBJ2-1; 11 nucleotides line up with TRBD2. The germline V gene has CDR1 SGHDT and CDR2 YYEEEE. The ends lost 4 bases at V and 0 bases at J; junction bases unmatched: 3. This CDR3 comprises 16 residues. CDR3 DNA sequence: TGTGCCAGCAGCCGGACTAGCGGGCTCTCCTACAATGAGCAGTTCTTC. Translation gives CASSRTSGLSYNEQFF. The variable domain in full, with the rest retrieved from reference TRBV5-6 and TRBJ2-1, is DAGVTQSPTHLIKTRGQQVTLRCSPKSGHDTVSWYQQALGQGPQFIFQYYEEEERQRGNFPDRFSGHQFPNYSSELNVNALLLGDSALYLCASSRTSGLSYNEQFFGPGTRLTVL.

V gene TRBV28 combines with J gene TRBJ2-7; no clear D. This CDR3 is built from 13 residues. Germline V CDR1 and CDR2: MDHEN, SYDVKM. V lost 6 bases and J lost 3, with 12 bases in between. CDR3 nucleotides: TGTGCCAGCAGCCAAAGCGTAAACTACGAGCAGTACTTC. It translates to CASSQSVNYEQYF.

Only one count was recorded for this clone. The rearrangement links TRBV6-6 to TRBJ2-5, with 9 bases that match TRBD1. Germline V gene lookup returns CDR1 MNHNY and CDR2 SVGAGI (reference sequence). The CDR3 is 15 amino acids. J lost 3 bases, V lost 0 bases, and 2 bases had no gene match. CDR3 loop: CASSYSTGGEETQYF. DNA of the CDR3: TGTGCCAGCAGTTACTCGACAGGGGGGGAAGAGACCCAGTACTTC.

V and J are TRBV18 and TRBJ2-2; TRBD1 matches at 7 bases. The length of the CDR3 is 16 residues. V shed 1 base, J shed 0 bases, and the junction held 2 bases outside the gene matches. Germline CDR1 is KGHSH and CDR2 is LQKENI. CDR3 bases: TGTGCCAGCTCACCACGGACAGGAGCGAACACCGGGGAGCTGTTTTTT. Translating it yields CASSPRTGANTGELFF. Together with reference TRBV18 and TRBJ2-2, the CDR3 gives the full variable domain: NAGVMQNPRHLVRRRGQEARLRCSPMKGHSHVYWYRQLPEEGLKFMVYLQKENIIDESGMPKERFSAEFPKEGPSILRIQQVVRGDSAAYFCASSPRTGANTGELFFGEGSRLTVL.